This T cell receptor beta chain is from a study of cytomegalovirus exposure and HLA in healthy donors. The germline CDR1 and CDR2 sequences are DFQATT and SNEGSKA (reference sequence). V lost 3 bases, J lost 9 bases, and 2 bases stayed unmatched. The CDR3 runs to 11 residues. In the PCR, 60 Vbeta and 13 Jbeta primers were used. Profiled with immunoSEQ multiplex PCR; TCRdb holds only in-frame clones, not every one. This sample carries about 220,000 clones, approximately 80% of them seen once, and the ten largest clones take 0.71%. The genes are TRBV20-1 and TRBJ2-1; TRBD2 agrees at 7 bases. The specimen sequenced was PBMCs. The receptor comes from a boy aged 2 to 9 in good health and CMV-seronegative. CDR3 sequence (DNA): TGCAGTGCTAGTTGGGGGGGTGAGCAGTTCTTC. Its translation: CSASWGGEQFF.